This is a list of T cell receptor beta chains from one sample in a study of cytomegalovirus exposure and HLA in healthy donors. Clones were sequenced by immunoSEQ multiplex PCR, and TCRdb holds only the in-frame ones, with some missing. The data hold roughly 170,000 clones, with around 80% observed a single time. Sequenced input: PBMCs. These receptors originate from a female donor in good health and CMV-seronegative. CDR3s include the opening cysteine and the closing phenylalanine or tryptophan. Fields, in order: V gene, D gene, CDR3 length, clone size, J gene, CDR3 DNA, CDR3 protein. D genes are given only for firm matches. Part of the rows lack a size; the others show once, few, many or a class for expanded clones.

v_gene: TRBV5-6; d_gene: TRBD1; len: 15; abundance: .; j_gene: TRBJ1-4; CDR3nt: TGTGCCAGCAGCCGACGGACAGGGTCTAATGAAAAACTGTTTTTT; CDR3aa: CASSRRTGSNEKLFF
v_gene: TRBV25-1; d_gene: .; len: 13; abundance: .; j_gene: TRBJ1-4; CDR3nt: TGTGCCAGCAAATTCGGGGGGGCTGGGGAACTGTTTTTT; CDR3aa: CASKFGGAGELFF
v_gene: TRBV7-8; d_gene: .; len: 14; abundance: .; j_gene: TRBJ2-1; CDR3nt: TGTGCCAGCAGCTTACACTCGACCTACAATGAGCAGTTCTTC; CDR3aa: CASSLHSTYNEQFF
v_gene: TRBV5-1; d_gene: TRBD2; len: 16; abundance: .; j_gene: TRBJ2-3; CDR3nt: TGCGCCAGCAGCTTCATTAGCGGGGTGACTGGGGATACGCAGTATTTT; CDR3aa: CASSFISGVTGDTQYF
v_gene: TRBV19; d_gene: TRBD2; len: 15; abundance: .; j_gene: TRBJ2-3; CDR3nt: TGTGCCAGTAGTGTGACTAGCGGATTGCCGGATACGCAGTATTTT; CDR3aa: CASSVTSGLPDTQYF
v_gene: TRBV28; d_gene: .; len: 12; abundance: .; j_gene: TRBJ2-5; CDR3nt: TGTGCCAGCGGGAGGAAGGGTGAGACCCAGTACTTC; CDR3aa: CASGRKGETQYF
v_gene: TRBV30; d_gene: TRBD1; len: 17; abundance: .; j_gene: TRBJ2-2; CDR3nt: TGTGCCTGGAGGGTGGACAGGCTAATTTCGAACACCGGGGAGCTGTTTTTT; CDR3aa: CAWRVDRLISNTGELFF
v_gene: TRBV19; d_gene: TRBD2; len: 13; abundance: .; j_gene: TRBJ2-1; CDR3nt: TGTGCCAGTAGCGGGACTAGAATGGCTGAGCAGTTCTTC; CDR3aa: CASSGTRMAEQFF
v_gene: TRBV15; d_gene: .; len: 15; abundance: .; j_gene: TRBJ1-3; CDR3nt: TGTGCCACCAGCAGAGGCGGTTTCTCTGGAAACACCATATATTTT; CDR3aa: CATSRGGFSGNTIYF
v_gene: TRBV7-2; d_gene: TRBD2; len: 16; abundance: few; j_gene: TRBJ2-5; CDR3nt: TGTGCCAGCAGCGGAAGTAGGACTAGCGGTACCGAGACCCAGTACTTC; CDR3aa: CASSGSRTSGTETQYF
v_gene: TRBV29-1; d_gene: .; len: 14; abundance: .; j_gene: TRBJ2-1; CDR3nt: TGCAGCGTTGGTAAAGCCTCCCCGGGCAATGAGCAGTTCTTC; CDR3aa: CSVGKASPGNEQFF
v_gene: TRBV7-3; d_gene: .; len: 16; abundance: .; j_gene: TRBJ1-2; CDR3nt: TGTGCCAGCAGCTTAGGGTTCGGACAGCAGGCCTATGGCTACACCTTC; CDR3aa: CASSLGFGQQAYGYTF
v_gene: TRBV30; d_gene: .; len: 18; abundance: .; j_gene: TRBJ1-5; CDR3nt: TGTGCCTGGAGTAAAAGGTCGGACAGTCTAGCGGGGAATCAGCCCCAGCATTTT; CDR3aa: CAWSKRSDSLAGNQPQHF
v_gene: TRBV18; d_gene: .; len: 13; abundance: few; j_gene: TRBJ2-3; CDR3nt: TGTGCCAGCTCACAAACCTCCGGGGATACGCAGTATTTT; CDR3aa: CASSQTSGDTQYF
v_gene: TRBV4-2; d_gene: .; len: 15; abundance: few; j_gene: TRBJ2-3; CDR3nt: TGTGCCAGCAGCTGGACAGCAGGAGAGAGGGATACGCAGTATTTT; CDR3aa: CASSWTAGERDTQYF
v_gene: TRBV6-5; d_gene: TRBD1; len: 15; abundance: few; j_gene: TRBJ2-7; CDR3nt: TGTGCCAGCAGTTTTGAGGCAGGGGGCGCGGGGGAGCAGTACTTC; CDR3aa: CASSFEAGGAGEQYF
v_gene: TRBV7-2; d_gene: .; len: 15; abundance: .; j_gene: TRBJ1-3; CDR3nt: TGTGCCAGCAGCCCCCGTTTTAGTTCTGGAAACACCATATATTTT; CDR3aa: CASSPRFSSGNTIYF
v_gene: TRBV9; d_gene: TRBD1; len: 15; abundance: .; j_gene: TRBJ2-7; CDR3nt: TGTGCCAGCAGCGTAGGGGGACAGGGGGCCTACGAGCAGTACTTC; CDR3aa: CASSVGGQGAYEQYF
v_gene: TRBV27; d_gene: TRBD2; len: 15; abundance: .; j_gene: TRBJ2-3; CDR3nt: TGTGCCAGCAGTTCCGGTACTAGCGGGAGTTGGCCGCAGTATTTT; CDR3aa: CASSSGTSGSWPQYF
v_gene: TRBV19; d_gene: .; len: 12; abundance: .; j_gene: TRBJ1-1; CDR3nt: TGTGCCAGTACCAACGCAGGGGTTGGAGCTTTCTTT; CDR3aa: CASTNAGVGAFF
v_gene: TRBV7-3; d_gene: TRBD1; len: 14; abundance: .; j_gene: TRBJ1-1; CDR3nt: TGTGCCAGTTCCAATCGACAGGGCCTCACTGAAGCTTTCTTT; CDR3aa: CASSNRQGLTEAFF
v_gene: TRBV29-1; d_gene: TRBD1; len: 14; abundance: .; j_gene: TRBJ2-3; CDR3nt: TGCAGCATACAGACAGGGGGCCGATCAGATACGCAGTATTTT; CDR3aa: CSIQTGGRSDTQYF
v_gene: TRBV4-3; d_gene: TRBD2; len: 14; abundance: .; j_gene: TRBJ2-1; CDR3nt: TGCGCCAGCGCGGGGGGGCATAGGGACAATGAGCAGTTCTTC; CDR3aa: CASAGGHRDNEQFF
v_gene: TRBV28; d_gene: .; len: 14; abundance: .; j_gene: TRBJ2-7; CDR3nt: TGTGCCAGCAGTTTCCGAGCGCTAAGTAGGGAGCAGTACTTC; CDR3aa: CASSFRALSREQYF
v_gene: TRBV27; d_gene: .; len: 16; abundance: .; j_gene: TRBJ1-1; CDR3nt: TGTGCCAGCAGTTTACAGTTGGGGGGAATGAACACTGAAGCTTTCTTT; CDR3aa: CASSLQLGGMNTEAFF
v_gene: TRBV4-3; d_gene: TRBD1; len: 14; abundance: .; j_gene: TRBJ1-4; CDR3nt: TGCGCCAGCAGCCAAGGACAGGGTAGTGAAAAACTGTTTTTT; CDR3aa: CASSQGQGSEKLFF
v_gene: TRBV18; d_gene: TRBD2; len: 19; abundance: .; j_gene: TRBJ2-3; CDR3nt: TGTGCCAGCTCACCAGTGATGACTAGCGGGGGGCTAGGGCCAGATACGCAGTATTTT; CDR3aa: CASSPVMTSGGLGPDTQYF
v_gene: TRBV4-3; d_gene: TRBD2; len: 13; abundance: .; j_gene: TRBJ2-4; CDR3nt: TGCGCCAGCAGCCAAGAGAGCGGGGTCACTCAGTACTTC; CDR3aa: CASSQESGVTQYF
v_gene: TRBV28; d_gene: .; len: 14; abundance: .; j_gene: TRBJ1-5; CDR3nt: TGTGCCAGCAGTCCTGTGTTCCCCAATCAGCCCCAGCATTTT; CDR3aa: CASSPVFPNQPQHF